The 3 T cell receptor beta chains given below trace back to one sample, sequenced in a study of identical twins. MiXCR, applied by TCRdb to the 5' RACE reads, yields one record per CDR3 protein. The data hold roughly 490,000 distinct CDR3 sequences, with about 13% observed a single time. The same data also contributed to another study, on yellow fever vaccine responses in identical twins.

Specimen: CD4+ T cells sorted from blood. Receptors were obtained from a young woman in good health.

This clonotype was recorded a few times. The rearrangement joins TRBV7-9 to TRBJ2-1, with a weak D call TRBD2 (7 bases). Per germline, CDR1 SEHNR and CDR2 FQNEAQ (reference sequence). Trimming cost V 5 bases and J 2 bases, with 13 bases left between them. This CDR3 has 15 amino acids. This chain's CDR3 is CASSGGGRAYNEQFF. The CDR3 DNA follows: TGTGCCAGCAGCGGGGGGGGGCGGGCCTACAATGAGCAGTTCTTC.

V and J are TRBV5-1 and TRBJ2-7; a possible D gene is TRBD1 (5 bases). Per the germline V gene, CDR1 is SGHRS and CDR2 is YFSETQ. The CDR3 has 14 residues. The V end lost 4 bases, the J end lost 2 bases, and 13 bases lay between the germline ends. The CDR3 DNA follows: TGCGCCAGCAGCCTGGCCGACAGCCCCTACGAGCAGTACTTC. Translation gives CASSLADSPYEQYF. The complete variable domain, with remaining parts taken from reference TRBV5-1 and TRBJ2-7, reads KAGVTQTPRYLIKTRGQQVTLSCSPISGHRSVSWYQQTPGQGLQFLFEYFSETQRNKGNFPGRFSGRQFSNSRSEMNVSTLELGDSALYLCASSLADSPYEQYFGPGTRLTVT.

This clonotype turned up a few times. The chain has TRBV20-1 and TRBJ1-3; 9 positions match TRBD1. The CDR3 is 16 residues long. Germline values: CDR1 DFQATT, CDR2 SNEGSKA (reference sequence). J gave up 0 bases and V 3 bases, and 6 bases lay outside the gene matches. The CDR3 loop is CSARSGTGSSGNTIYF. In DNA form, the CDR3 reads TGCAGTGCTAGGAGCGGGACAGGGAGCTCTGGAAACACCATATATTTT.